This passage covers 18 T cell receptor beta chains from one sample sequenced in a study of T cells in Graves' hyperthyroidism and ophthalmopathy. The investigators amplified TCR beta CDR3 regions from RNA transcripts. RT-PCR in the first round (using the HTBI primer set) targeted the TCR CDR3. MiXCR, run by TCRdb on the multiplex PCR reads, gives a single entry per CDR3 protein. The data show around 300,000 distinct CDR3 sequences, about 25% seen once. Sequencing was carried out using blood. Every receptor here comes from a middle-aged man with Graves' hyperthyroidism that later progressed to Graves' ophthalmopathy.

This clonotype was observed many times. J is TRBJ2-7 and V is TRBV5-1, with 7 bases fitting TRBD2. This CDR3 has 16 residues. Germline V gene lookup returns CDR1 SGHRS and CDR2 YFSETQ. V was clipped by 0 bases and J by 3 bases; unmatched bases: 9. CDR3 protein: CASSLESAGAGYEQYF. The CDR3, as DNA: TGCGCCAGCAGCTTGGAATCGGCGGGAGCGGGCTACGAGCAGTACTTC.

There are many counts of this clonotype. The chain has TRBV4-1 and TRBJ1-1; D remains unclear. Germline CDR1 and CDR2: MGHRA and YSYEKL. The ends were cut back, 4 bases at V and 0 bases at J, with 12 bases in the middle. The CDR3 runs to 15 residues. The DNA for the CDR3 is TGCGCCAGCAGCCCCCAACAGTTACTGAACACTGAAGCTTTCTTT. It codes for CASSPQQLLNTEAFF.

This clonotype was detected ten times or more. This rearrangement joins TRBV5-1 to TRBJ2-2; either TRBD1 or TRBD2 may supply D (6 bases each). The germline V gene has CDR1 SGHRS and CDR2 YFSETQ. V was cut by 6 bases and J by 0 bases, with 12 bases left in between. This CDR3 has 15 amino acids. The CDR3 reads CASKSEGANTGELFF. In DNA form, the CDR3 reads TGCGCCAGCAAATCGGAGGGGGCGAACACCGGGGAGCTGTTTTTT.

This clonotype appeared many times. The J gene is TRBJ1-5, the V gene TRBV20-1; D not certain. The germline V gene has CDR1 DFQATT and CDR2 SNEGSKA (reference sequence). V lost 3 bases and J 2 bases, leaving 14 bases between the germline ends. The CDR3 has 15 residues. The CDR3 bases are TGCAGTGCTAGGTCACCTCAGCAGGGCAATCAGCCCCAGCATTTT. Translated: CSARSPQQGNQPQHF.

This clonotype was detected ten times or more. The chain combines TRBV12-3 or TRBV12-4 with TRBJ1-6; D not certain. Between the trimmed V and J ends, which lost 6 bases and 1 base, there was a span of 13 bases. There are 16 residues in the CDR3. The CDR3: CASRFRGGSYNSPLHF. The CDR3 DNA reads as TGTGCCAGCAGGTTCCGAGGCGGGTCCTATAATTCACCCCTCCACTTT.

This clonotype was seen repeatedly, ten times or more. The chain employs TRBV7-3 and TRBJ2-7; D might be TRBD2 (7 bases). This CDR3 contains 13 residues. Trimming took 3 bases from V and 6 from J, leaving 12 bases between them. CDR1 is SGHTA, CDR2 FQGTGA, per germline. CDR3 coding DNA: TGTGCCAGCAGCTTTGCGGGGGCGGGCGAGCAGTACTTC. It specifies CASSFAGAGEQYF.

This clonotype occurred a few times. The junction differs from germline at one of its ends, possibly a read error. Here the CDR3 DNA reads TGTGCCAGCAGCCTAGACATTGACTATGGCTACACCTTC. Residues: CASSLDIDYGYTF. The chain recombines TRBV11-2 with TRBJ1-2; no definite D call. CDR1 is SGHAT and CDR2 is FQNNGV in the germline V gene. The CDR3 sequence is 13 residues long.

This clonotype showed up many times. V and J are TRBV19 and TRBJ2-7; no firm D call. V was clipped by 3 bases and J by 5 bases, with 14 bases between them. The V gene's germline CDR1 is LNHDA and CDR2 SQIVND (reference sequence). CDR3 length: 14 amino acids. CDR3 residues: CASSIARRVDEQYF. The CDR3 region has the DNA TGTGCCAGTAGTATTGCCCGAAGGGTCGACGAGCAGTACTTC.

The table lists this clonotype with many counts. This chain uses TRBV20-1 with TRBJ2-7; 8 nucleotides align to TRBD2. CDR3 length: 14 residues. Germline-derived CDR1 and CDR2 are DFQATT and SNEGSKA (reference sequence). The V gene end was trimmed by 3 bases and the J gene end by 4 bases; junction bases not matched to a gene: 8. This CDR3 reads CSASSSGMFYEQYF. The CDR3 coding sequence is TGCAGTGCTAGTAGTAGCGGGATGTTTTACGAGCAGTACTTC.

This clonotype was recorded many times. The V and J genes are TRBV25-1 and TRBJ2-4; tentatively, D is TRBD2 (5 bases). There are 17 residues in the CDR3. Germline values: CDR1 MGHDK, CDR2 SYGVNS. The germline V and J ends were trimmed by 3 bases and 1 base, with 16 bases remaining between them. CDR3 bases: TGTGCCAGCAGTGACCTAGCAGAGGTCGGCGCCAAAAACATTCAGTACTTC. Translation: CASSDLAEVGAKNIQYF.

The chain recombines TRBV12-3 or TRBV12-4 with TRBJ2-5; D unclear. The CDR3 spans 13 residues. V gave up 7 bases and J gave up 7 bases, with 16 bases separating them. Here the CDR3 reads CASTEDPRRTQYF. CDR3 sequence (DNA): TGTGCCAGCACCGAAGACCCGAGGCGGACCCAGTACTTC.

This clonotype was detected ten times or more. The CDR3 spells CASTDRVYGYTF. The CDR3 coding sequence is TGTGCCAGCACGGACAGGGTTTATGGCTACACCTTC. The V and J genes are TRBV28 and TRBJ1-2; 8 positions match TRBD1. The V gene end was trimmed by 7 bases and the J gene end by 5 bases; junction bases not matched to a gene: 3. In germline, CDR1 is MDHEN, CDR2 SYDVKM. This CDR3 comprises 12 residues.

This clonotype was seen only once. The chain combines TRBV30 with TRBJ1-1; D is unresolved. Germline V gene data show CDR1 as GTSNPN and CDR2 as SVGIG (reference sequence). V lost 4 bases to trimming and J lost 0 bases, with 12 bases between them. This CDR3 has 14 residues. CDR3 residues: CAWTILGMNTEAFF. CDR3 nucleotides: TGTGCCTGGACGATATTGGGGATGAACACTGAAGCTTTCTTT.

The genes are TRBV20-1 and TRBJ1-2, with D perhaps TRBD1 (5 bases). Trimming took off 6 bases at V and 0 bases at J, with 23 bases between the two ends. The CDR3 totals 17 residues. Germline V gives CDR1 DFQATT, CDR2 SNEGSKA (reference sequence). DNA for the CDR3: TGCAGTGCCTCAAGGAGATCAGGGCACACCGCTAACTATGGCTACACCTTC. This codes for CSASRRSGHTANYGYTF.

Many counts were recorded for this clonotype. The chain employs TRBV12-3 or TRBV12-4 and TRBJ2-7; 10 bases map to TRBD1. There are 14 residues in the CDR3. Trimming removed 6 bases from V and 4 bases from J; junction bases left unmatched: 6. The CDR3 spells CASRDDRGPYEQYF. In DNA form, the CDR3 reads TGTGCCAGCAGAGACGACAGGGGGCCGTACGAGCAGTACTTC.

The sample holds many counts of this clonotype. The chain recombines TRBV28 with TRBJ1-5; perhaps TRBD1 as D (5 bases). The CDR3 is 15 residues long. The V end lost 6 bases, the J end lost 0 bases, and 12 bases lay between the germline ends. Germline CDR1 MDHEN, CDR2 SYDVKM. CDR3: CASSATEYSNQPQHF. As DNA, the CDR3 is TGTGCCAGCAGCGCGACAGAATATAGCAATCAGCCCCAGCATTTT.

This clonotype was picked up many times. This chain joins TRBV28 and TRBJ2-4; D unclear. V dropped 5 bases and J dropped 0 bases, with 5 bases sitting between them. CDR1 is MDHEN and CDR2 is SYDVKM in the germline V gene. This CDR3 is 13 amino acids long. CDR3 bases: TGTGCCAGCAGTGCAGTAGCCAAAAACATTCAGTACTTC. It is translated as CASSAVAKNIQYF. The full variable domain, rest sourced from reference TRBV28 and TRBJ2-4, is DVKVTQSSRYLVKRTGEKVFLECVQDMDHENMFWYRQDPGLGLRLIYFSYDVKMKEKGDIPEGYSVSREKKERFSLILESASTNQTSMYLCASSAVAKNIQYFGAGTRLSVL.

This clonotype was recorded many times. The genes are TRBV30 and TRBJ2-7, with unresolved D. V lost 4 bases, J lost 2 bases, and 9 bases lay in between. This CDR3 contains 12 residues. Germline V CDR1 and CDR2: GTSNPN, SVGIG (reference sequence). CDR3 nucleotides: TGTGCCTGGACCCTCGGCACCTACGAGCAGTACTTC. Translation gives CAWTLGTYEQYF.